The rows below give T cell receptor beta chains drawn from one sample of a study of cytomegalovirus exposure and HLA in healthy donors. TCRdb's copy holds only in-frame clones and misses some; the assay was immunoSEQ multiplex PCR. The data show roughly 120,000 clones, and the top ten clones hold more than 1%. Sample: PBMCs. The source is a young man in good health and CMV-seronegative. CDR3s include the opening cysteine and the closing phenylalanine or tryptophan. The D gene is left open where the match is weak.

CASSLRQGTEAFF	TGCGCCAGCAGCCTTCGCCAGGGGACTGAAGCTTTCTTT	TRBJ1-1	NA	TRBV4-1
CASSTYLGKQFF	TGTGCCAGCAGCACCTACTTGGGCAAGCAGTTCTTC	TRBJ2-1	NA	TRBV11-2
CSVVQSGRQETQYF	TGCAGCGTTGTTCAGTCGGGGAGGCAAGAGACCCAGTACTTC	TRBJ2-5	NA	TRBV29-1
CASSYSQGIGELFF	TGTGCCAGCAGTTACAGCCAGGGCATCGGGGAGCTGTTTTTT	TRBJ2-2	NA	TRBV6-5
CASSPRAGPKTQYF	TGTGCCAGCTCACCTCGGGCAGGGCCGAAGACCCAGTACTTC	TRBJ2-5	NA	TRBV18
CASSVRLAPGELFF	TGTGCCAGCAGCGTAAGGCTAGCGCCCGGGGAGCTGTTTTTT	TRBJ2-2	NA	TRBV9
CASNNPDFEAFF	TGTGCCAGCAATAACCCGGACTTCGAAGCTTTCTTT	TRBJ1-1	NA	TRBV6-5
CASSVLGTGLTSNQPQHF	TGTGCCAGCAGTGTACTTGGGACAGGGTTAACTAGCAATCAGCCCCAGCATTTT	TRBJ1-5	TRBD1	TRBV6-1
CASSPLAGGPREQFF	TGCGCCAGCAGTCCATTAGCGGGAGGGCCGCGTGAGCAGTTCTTC	TRBJ2-1	TRBD2	TRBV5-1
CASSGSTGTRTYEQYF	TGTGCCAGCAGCGGGTCAACCGGGACACGGACCTACGAGCAGTACTTC	TRBJ2-7	NA	TRBV9
CASSLARAGDQETQYF	TGCGCCAGCAGCTTGGCCAGGGCGGGGGACCAAGAGACCCAGTACTTC	TRBJ2-5	TRBD2	TRBV5-1
CASSRQVLMNTEAFF	TGTGCCAGTAGTAGGCAGGTGCTCATGAACACTGAAGCTTTCTTT	TRBJ1-1	NA	TRBV19
CASSFRGRSNEQFF	TGTGCCAGCAGCTTCAGGGGGAGAAGCAATGAGCAGTTCTTC	TRBJ2-1	TRBD1	TRBV13
CASTFPGGRGNEQFF	TGTGCCAGCACCTTTCCGGGGGGGAGGGGTAATGAGCAGTTCTTC	TRBJ2-1	TRBD2	TRBV6-6
CASSPLGWGEVNTGELFF	TGTGCCAGCAGTCCCCTAGGTTGGGGGGAGGTTAACACCGGGGAGCTGTTTTTT	TRBJ2-2	NA	TRBV13
CASSVGGQGGSYGYTF	TGTGCCAGCAGCGTAGGCGGACAGGGAGGTAGCTATGGCTACACCTTC	TRBJ1-2	TRBD1	TRBV9
CASSLAGTGEAFF	TGTGCCAGCAGCTTGGCCGGGACAGGAGAAGCTTTCTTT	TRBJ1-1	TRBD1	TRBV5-6
CASSRSGGAGELFF	TGCGCCAGCAGTAGGAGCGGGGGGGCCGGGGAGCTGTTTTTT	TRBJ2-2	TRBD2	TRBV10-1
CANSLRGQGWWVEPQHF	TGTGCCAACAGCTTACGAGGACAGGGATGGTGGGTAGAGCCCCAGCATTTT	TRBJ1-5	TRBD1	TRBV11-3
CSSTRGTEAFF	TGCAGCTCCACGCGGGGCACTGAAGCTTTCTTT	TRBJ1-1	NA	TRBV29-1
CASSPYDSRQPQHF	TGTGCCAGTAGTCCCTATGACAGCCGGCAGCCCCAGCATTTT	TRBJ1-5	NA	TRBV19
CASVGRTNEKLFF	TGCGCCAGCGTAGGGAGGACTAATGAAAAACTGTTTTTT	TRBJ1-4	NA	TRBV4-1